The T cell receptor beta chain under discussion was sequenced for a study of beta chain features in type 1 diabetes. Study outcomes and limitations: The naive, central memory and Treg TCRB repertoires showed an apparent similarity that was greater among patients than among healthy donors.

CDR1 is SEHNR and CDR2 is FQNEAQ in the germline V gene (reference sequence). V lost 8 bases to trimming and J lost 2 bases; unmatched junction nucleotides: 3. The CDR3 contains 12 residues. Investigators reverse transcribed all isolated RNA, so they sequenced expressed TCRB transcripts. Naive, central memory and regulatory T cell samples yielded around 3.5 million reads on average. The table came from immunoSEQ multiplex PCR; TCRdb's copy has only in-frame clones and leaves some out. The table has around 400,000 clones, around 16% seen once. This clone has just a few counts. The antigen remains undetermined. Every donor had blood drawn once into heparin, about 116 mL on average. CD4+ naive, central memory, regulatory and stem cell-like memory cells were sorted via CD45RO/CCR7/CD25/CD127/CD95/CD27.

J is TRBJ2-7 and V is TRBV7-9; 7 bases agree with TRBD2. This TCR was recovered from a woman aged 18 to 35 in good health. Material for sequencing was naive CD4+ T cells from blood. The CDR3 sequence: CASGEGTYEQYF. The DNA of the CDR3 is TGTGCCAGCGGGGAGGGTACCTACGAGCAGTACTTC.